The 20 T cell receptor beta chains below all came from one sample that was sequenced in a study of beta chain features in type 1 diabetes. The authors reverse transcribed all of the isolated RNA, so sequencing captured expressed TCRB transcripts. Produced via immunoSEQ multiplex PCR; TCRdb's table is partial and in-frame only. This sample has 900,000 or so clones; about 17% occur once, and the top ten carry 0.02% to 0.03%. The material sequenced was naive CD4+ T cells from blood. These receptors were collected from a woman between 18 and 29 years old in good health.

In its sample, this clone was seen a few times. CDR3 loop: CSAPELETQYF. The CDR3 coding sequence is TGCAGTGCTCCAGAGCTGGAGACGCAGTATTTT. The chain employs TRBV20-1 and TRBJ2-3; D gene unclear. Germline loops: CDR1 DFQATT, CDR2 SNEGSKA (reference sequence). This CDR3 is 11 amino acids long. V lost 5 bases, J lost 9 bases, and 12 bases lay in between.

This clone has just a few counts. This chain joins TRBV14 and TRBJ2-7, with D tentatively TRBD2 (6 bases). The V end was cut by 4 bases, the J end by 0 bases, with 16 bases between. This CDR3 comprises 16 residues. The germline CDR1 and CDR2 sequences are SGHDN and FVKESK. In nucleotides, the CDR3 is TGTGCCAGCAGCCCAAGGGTTTCGCGGGACTCCTACGAGCAGTACTTC. Translation gives CASSPRVSRDSYEQYF.

Only a few counts were recorded for this clone. The J gene is TRBJ2-1, the V gene TRBV19, with TRBD1 matching 7 bases. The V gene's germline CDR1 is LNHDA and CDR2 SQIVND (reference sequence). The length of the CDR3 is 14 residues. Trimming removed 6 bases from V and 3 bases from J; junction bases left unmatched: 5. CDR3 DNA sequence: TGTGCCAGTAGAGAGGGACAGTTCTACAATGAGCAGTTCTTC. Its translation: CASREGQFYNEQFF.

In its sample, this clone was seen a few times. The CDR3 coding sequence is TGTGCCAGCACTGGGACTCTCAGTCACGAGCAGTACTTC. Protein product: CASTGTLSHEQYF. V usage is TRBV28 and J usage is TRBJ2-7; D may be TRBD2 (6 bases). V was trimmed by 7 bases and J by 5 bases, leaving 15 bases between them. CDR3 length equals 13 residues. Germline V gene sequence: CDR1 MDHEN, CDR2 SYDVKM.

This clone was detected only a few times. V gene TRBV7-9 combines with J gene TRBJ1-1, with D unclear. Germline lookup yields CDR1 SEHNR and CDR2 FQNEAQ (reference sequence). The CDR3 consists of 14 residues. V gave up 1 base and J gave up 1 base, with 7 bases separating them. For the CDR3, the DNA is TGTGCCAGCAGCTTAGTCCCAACGAACACTGAAGCTTTCTTT. This sequence encodes CASSLVPTNTEAFF. The full variable domain, completed using reference TRBV7-9 and TRBJ1-1, is DTGVSQNPRHKITKRGQNVTFRCDPISEHNRLYWYRQTLGQGPEFLTYFQNEAQLEKSRLLSDRFSAERPKGSFSTLEIQRTEQGDSAMYLCASSLVPTNTEAFFGQGTRLTVV.

This clone was recorded a few times. The rearrangement links TRBV7-2 to TRBJ1-5; maybe TRBD1 (6 bases). The CDR3 has 15 residues. The germline V and J ends were trimmed by 4 bases and 7 bases, with 17 bases remaining between them. Looked up from germline, CDR1 is SGHTA and CDR2 is FQGNSA. The CDR3, as DNA: TGTGCCAGCAGCTCCATGGGGGGGGCTGGGCAGCCCCAGCATTTT. Protein: CASSSMGGAGQPQHF.

This clone showed up just a few times. Within the sample, other DNA sequences also encode this same CDR3. V is TRBV9 and J is TRBJ1-5; D remains unclear. Trimming shortened V by 0 bases and J by 6 bases, and 7 bases separated the two germline ends. In germline, CDR1 is SGDLS, CDR2 YYNGEE. The CDR3 has 13 amino acids. The CDR3 coding sequence is TGTGCCAGCAGCGTAGCTCCGGGTCAGCCCCAGCATTTT. Translation: CASSVAPGQPQHF.

The chain links TRBV7-2 to TRBJ2-7; perhaps TRBD1 as D (6 bases). This CDR3 region has 12 residues. Germline V lookup: CDR1 SGHTA, CDR2 FQGNSA. Trimming removed 6 bases at V and 4 bases at J, with 10 bases between. DNA of the CDR3: TGTGCCAGCAGGAGAGGGACATACGAGCAGTACTTC. Amino acid sequence: CASRRGTYEQYF.

CDR3 amino acids: CASSLNPRDSFSYEQYF. Written as DNA, the CDR3 is TGTGCCAGCAGCTTGAACCCCCGGGACAGCTTCTCCTACGAGCAGTACTTC. The gene calls are TRBV5-6 and TRBJ2-7, with 7 bases aligning to TRBD1. The CDR3 spans 17 residues. In germline, CDR1 is SGHDT, CDR2 YYEEEE. V lost 1 base and J lost 0; bases outside the gene matches: 10.

The rearrangement uses TRBV18 and TRBJ1-2, with D perhaps TRBD1 (5 bases). This CDR3 is 13 amino acids long. The germline V and J ends were trimmed by 3 bases and 2 bases, with 7 bases remaining between them. The germline V gene encodes CDR1 KGHSH and CDR2 LQKENI. CDR3 loop: CASSPGENYGYTF. Here the CDR3 DNA reads TGTGCCAGCTCACCGGGGGAAAACTATGGCTACACCTTC.

The chain couples TRBV5-1 to TRBJ2-1; 8 nucleotides line up with TRBD1. The CDR3 totals 13 residues. V lost 4 bases and J lost 8; bases outside the gene matches: 5. Germline V CDR1 and CDR2: SGHRS, YFSETQ. CDR3 DNA sequence: TGCGCCAGCAGCCCTGCAGGGGGCCATGAGCAGTTCTTC. It codes for CASSPAGGHEQFF.

This clone was recorded a few times. The rearrangement joins TRBV29-1 to TRBJ2-5; 8 nucleotides align to TRBD2. The CDR3 totals 17 residues. Germline-derived CDR1 and CDR2 are SQVTM and ANQGSEA. Trimming took 4 bases from V and 2 from J; bases not matched to a gene: 15. As DNA, the CDR3 is TGCAGCGTTGCTAATGAAGAAAAGCGGGAGTGGCAAGAGACCCAGTACTTC. Translated: CSVANEEKREWQETQYF.

The CDR3, as DNA: TGTGCCAGCAGCTTCGGACTAGCGGGAACTAGTACAGATACGCAGTATTTT. It codes for CASSFGLAGTSTDTQYF. This rearrangement joins TRBV9 to TRBJ2-3, with 12 bases identical to TRBD2. CDR1 is SGDLS, CDR2 YYNGEE, per germline. J gave up 3 bases and V 4 bases, and 9 bases lay outside the gene matches. The CDR3 sequence is 17 residues long.

This chain links TRBV5-6 with TRBJ2-1, with 8 nucleotides matching TRBD1. The length of the CDR3 is 15 residues. Germline V gene data show CDR1 as SGHDT and CDR2 as YYEEEE. Trimming removed 4 bases from V and 8 bases from J; junction bases left unmatched: 11. In DNA form, the CDR3 reads TGTGCCAGCAGCCGCCAGGGGGCGCGTAAGGATGAGCAGTTCTTC. Encoded protein: CASSRQGARKDEQFF.

J is TRBJ2-3 and V is TRBV19; 14 bases map to TRBD2. CDR1 is LNHDA, CDR2 SQIVND, per germline (reference sequence). J lost 4 bases, V lost 4 bases, and 7 bases had no gene match. This CDR3 contains 17 residues. The CDR3 spells CASSTAGTSGSADTQYF. CDR3 bases: TGTGCCAGTAGTACCGCCGGGACTAGCGGGAGCGCAGATACGCAGTATTTT. The full variable domain, in which reference TRBV19 and TRBJ2-3 provide the parts outside the CDR3, is DGGITQSPKYLFRKEGQNVTLSCEQNLNHDAMYWYRQDPGQGLRLIYYSQIVNDFQKGDIAEGYSVSREKKESFPLTVTSAQKNPTAFYLCASSTAGTSGSADTQYFGPGTRLTVL.

The rearrangement links TRBV10-3 to TRBJ1-1, with D possibly TRBD1 on 5 matching bases. The V gene lost 5 bases and the J gene lost 7 bases, with 11 bases spanning the gap. CDR1 and CDR2 (germline): ENHRY, SYGVKD. There are 12 residues in the CDR3. The CDR3 region has the DNA TGTGCCATCAGTCAGGGTGTTAGTGAAGCTTTCTTT. Its protein is CAISQGVSEAFF.

The rearrangement links TRBV7-9 to TRBJ2-2; the match to TRBD2 covers 7 bases. V was clipped by 8 bases and J by 6 bases; unmatched bases: 15. The CDR3 extends over 16 amino acids. The germline CDR1 and CDR2 sequences are SEHNR and FQNEAQ (reference sequence). The CDR3 region is CASGPRLALTSGELFF. CDR3 coding DNA: TGTGCCAGCGGACCAAGACTAGCTTTAACCTCCGGGGAGCTGTTTTTT.

The chain links TRBV5-1 to TRBJ2-7; the D gene is possibly TRBD1 (5 bases). Trimming removed 2 bases at V and 3 bases at J, with 9 bases between. CDR3 length: 13 amino acids. Germline V gene sequence: CDR1 SGHRS, CDR2 YFSETQ. The CDR3 sequence is CASSFTRDYEQYF. DNA for the CDR3: TGCGCCAGCAGCTTTACCAGGGACTACGAGCAGTACTTC.

The rearrangement links TRBV11-2 to TRBJ2-6; weak D call: TRBD2 (6 bases). V lost 4 bases and J 2 bases, leaving 12 bases between the germline ends. Germline V lookup: CDR1 SGHAT, CDR2 FQNNGV. This CDR3 spans 16 amino acids. CDR3 nucleotide sequence: TGTGCCAGCAGCTCCGTGGGACTCCCTGGGGCCAACGTCCTGACTTTC. Residues: CASSSVGLPGANVLTF.

This clone was recorded a few times. The rearrangement uses TRBV7-9 and TRBJ2-1; TRBD1 or TRBD2 may be the D gene (5 bases each). This CDR3 has 16 amino acids. Germline loops: CDR1 SEHNR, CDR2 FQNEAQ (reference sequence). V lost 4 bases, J lost 3 bases, and 16 bases lay in between. The CDR3 sequence is CASSWDLGSHYNEQFF. CDR3 DNA: TGTGCCAGCAGCTGGGACCTAGGGAGCCACTACAATGAGCAGTTCTTC.